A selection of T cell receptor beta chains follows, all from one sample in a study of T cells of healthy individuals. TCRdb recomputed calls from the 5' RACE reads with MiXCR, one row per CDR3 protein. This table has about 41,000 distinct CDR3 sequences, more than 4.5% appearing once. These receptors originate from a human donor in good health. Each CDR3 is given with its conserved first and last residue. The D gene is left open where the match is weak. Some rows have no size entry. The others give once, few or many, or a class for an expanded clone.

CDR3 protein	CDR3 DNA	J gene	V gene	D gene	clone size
CASSRGRELFF	TGTGCCAGCAGCCGGGGCAGGGAGCTGTTTTTT	TRBJ2-2	TRBV3-1	-	many
CASTLTGTDNSPLHF	TGTGCCAGCACCCTGACCGGGACAGATAATTCACCCCTCCACTTT	TRBJ1-6	TRBV12-3/TRBV12-4	TRBD1	-
CASSSRRADTIYF	TGTGCCAGCTCGTCTCGGAGGGCGGACACCATATATTTT	TRBJ1-3	TRBV18	-	few
CSARTSGKETQYF	TGCAGTGCGCGGACTAGCGGAAAAGAGACCCAGTACTTC	TRBJ2-5	TRBV20-1	TRBD2	-
CASSKLHQRLSGANVLTF	TGTGCCAGCAGTAAACTCCATCAAAGACTCTCTGGGGCCAACGTCCTGACTTTC	TRBJ2-6	TRBV6-2/TRBV6-3	-	many
CSALRDRSYEQYF	TGCAGTGCCCTCCGGGACAGGTCCTACGAGCAGTACTTC	TRBJ2-7	TRBV20-1	TRBD1	many
CASSFGDSGAFF	TGCGCCAGCAGCTTTGGGGACAGTGGAGCTTTCTTT	TRBJ1-1	TRBV5-1	TRBD1	many
CASSLGPGYRNYGYTF	TGTGCCAGCAGCTTGGGGCCGGGCTACCGTAACTATGGCTACACCTTC	TRBJ1-2	TRBV7-9	-	-
CASSLQIGRGGNTEAFF	TGTGCCAGCAGCTTACAGATTGGGAGAGGGGGAAACACTGAAGCTTTCTTT	TRBJ1-1	TRBV11-2	-	many
CASSLGEGRSYNEQFF	TGTGCCAGCAGCTTGGGGGAGGGGAGGTCCTACAATGAGCAGTTCTTC	TRBJ2-1	TRBV7-8	TRBD2	few
CAIIRTADTQYF	TGTGCCATCATAAGGACGGCAGATACGCAGTATTTT	TRBJ2-3	TRBV21-1	-	many
CASSFSRYGYTF	TGTGCCAGTTCTTTTTCCCGTTATGGCTACACCTTC	TRBJ1-2	TRBV6-6	-	many
CASSPRDTYEQYF	TGTGCCAGCTCACCCCGGGACACCTACGAGCAGTACTTC	TRBJ2-7	TRBV18	-	many
CASSPLLTLKKNTEAFF	TGCGCCAGCAGCCCCCTTTTGACACTTAAAAAGAACACTGAAGCTTTCTTT	TRBJ1-1	TRBV10-1	-	few
CASSLSGTNYEQYF	TGTGCCAGCAGCTTATCCGGGACTAACTACGAGCAGTACTTC	TRBJ2-7	TRBV7-2	TRBD2	many